The 13 T cell receptor beta chains below all came from one sample that was sequenced in a study of cytomegalovirus exposure and HLA in healthy donors. PCR employed 60 Vbeta and 13 Jbeta primers. Sequenced by immunoSEQ multiplex PCR; TCRdb stores in-frame clones only, minus some. Of 150,000 to 160,000 clones listed, under 85% are singletons. Specimen: PBMCs. Receptor source: a man aged 18 to 30 in good health and CMV-seronegative.

This chain links TRBV10-1 with TRBJ2-5; 12 nucleotides agree with TRBD2. The germline gives CDR1 WNHNN, CDR2 SYGVQD (reference sequence). The ends lost 7 bases at V and 9 bases at J; junction bases unmatched: 12. This CDR3 comprises 15 residues. The CDR3 nucleotides are TGCGCCAGCACAAAACTAGCGGGGGGTTCTGAGGCCCAGTACTTC. This translates into CASTKLAGGSEAQYF.

V and J are TRBV5-4 and TRBJ2-7, with a weak D call TRBD2 (6 bases). The CDR3 length is 15 residues. The germline V gene has CDR1 SGHNT and CDR2 YYREEE (reference sequence). Deletions cut 1 base from V and 4 bases from J, with 15 bases between. DNA for the CDR3: TGTGCCAGCAGCTTGTTCGCGGCAGGGACTTACGAGCAGTACTTC. It is translated as CASSLFAAGTYEQYF.

In this sample, this clone turned up many times. This chain joins TRBV4-2 and TRBJ1-6; D call uncertain. CDR1 LGHNA and CDR2 YNFKEQ come from the germline V gene. The CDR3 loop spans 15 amino acids. The germline V and J ends were trimmed by 2 bases and 7 bases, with 12 bases remaining between them. CDR3 region: CASSQPGLFNSPLHF. DNA of the CDR3: TGTGCCAGCAGCCAACCCGGACTATTCAATTCACCCCTCCACTTT.

The chain is built from TRBV7-2 and TRBJ1-1; D gene uncertain. CDR1 and CDR2 (germline): SGHTA, FQGNSA. The germline V and J ends were trimmed by 5 bases and 10 bases, with 20 bases remaining between them. The CDR3 loop spans 14 amino acids. Written as DNA, the CDR3 is TGTGCCAGCAGCCCCAGCCAGTTCGGGGAGGGAGCTTTCTTT. Encoded protein: CASSPSQFGEGAFF.

V and J are TRBV13 and TRBJ2-1; D is unclear. This CDR3 has 15 amino acids. Trimming took off 0 bases at V and 6 bases at J, with 12 bases between the two ends. CDR1 and CDR2 from the germline V gene are PRHDT and FYEKMQ (reference sequence). The CDR3 loop reads CASSLGGWPSNEQFF. The CDR3, as DNA: TGTGCCAGCAGCTTAGGCGGGTGGCCCTCCAATGAGCAGTTCTTC.

The genes are TRBV10-3 and TRBJ2-7; 9 positions match TRBD1. J lost 7 bases, V lost 6 bases, and 13 bases had no gene match. The CDR3 has 15 amino acids. Germline values: CDR1 ENHRY, CDR2 SYGVKD. CDR3 region: CAIRPPGQGIGEQYF. CDR3 DNA: TGTGCCATCAGGCCCCCGGGACAGGGTATTGGAGAGCAGTACTTC.

This chain uses TRBV9 with TRBJ2-3; 12 bases are a match to TRBD2. The germline V gene has CDR1 SGDLS and CDR2 YYNGEE. The trim removed 4 bases at V and 4 bases at J, leaving 4 bases unmatched. The CDR3 consists of 15 residues. The CDR3 sequence is CASSTRTSGADTQYF. The CDR3 bases are TGTGCCAGCAGCACCCGGACTAGCGGGGCAGATACGCAGTATTTT.

Comment on this clone: A junction boundary mismatches the germline segment, possibly from a read error. J is TRBJ2-3 and V is TRBV19; D call uncertain. The CDR3 has 15 residues. Germline-derived CDR1 and CDR2 are LNHDA and SQIVND (reference sequence). The CDR3 loop reads CASSIGNRRTDAQYF. The CDR3 DNA reads TGTGCCAGTAGTATAGGTAACCGTCGCACAGATGCGCAGTATTTT.

The CDR3 region has the DNA TGTGCCAGCAGTGACAACAAGTACGGCTACACCTTC. This translates into CASSDNKYGYTF. The V call is TRBV6-4, the J call TRBJ1-2; D gene ambiguous. This CDR3 contains 12 residues. The V end lost 2 bases, the J end lost 8 bases, and 9 bases lay between the germline ends. Per germline, CDR1 MRHNA and CDR2 SNTAGT.

The chain combines TRBV27 with TRBJ1-3; D is unresolved. Germline CDR1 MNHEY, CDR2 SMNVEV (reference sequence). Trimming took 5 bases from V and 0 from J, leaving 11 bases between them. CDR3 size: 15 residues. The CDR3 region has the DNA TGTGCCAGCAGTCCCCGGAGGAGCTCTGGAAACACCATATATTTT. Protein: CASSPRRSSGNTIYF.

Worth noting for this clone: The junction departs from germline at one end; a sequencing error may be responsible. The J gene is TRBJ2-1, the V gene TRBV6-4, with 11 nucleotides matching TRBD2. The CDR3 is 17 residues long. From germline, CDR1 is MRHNA and CDR2 SNTAGT. CDR3 sequence (DNA): TGTGCCAGCAGTTACTCTCCCCTAGCGGGGGGAAACAATGAGCAGTTCTTC. Amino acid sequence: CASSYSPLAGGNNEQFF.

The V call is TRBV15, the J call TRBJ1-6; a weak D match, TRBD1 (6 bases). The V gene lost 4 bases and the J gene lost 3 bases, with 16 bases spanning the gap. Per the germline V gene, CDR1 is LNHNV and CDR2 is YYDKDF (reference sequence). CDR3 length equals 17 residues. The CDR3 loop is CATSIYREPLYNSPLHF. CDR3 nucleotide sequence: TGTGCCACCAGCATCTACAGGGAGCCCCTCTATAATTCACCCCTCCACTTT.

This clone appeared a few times. The rearrangement uses TRBV18 and TRBJ2-7; D not certain. The CDR3 spans 15 residues. The germline V gene encodes CDR1 KGHSH and CDR2 LQKENI. Between the trimmed V and J ends, which lost 1 base and 4 bases, there was a span of 14 bases. CDR3 sequence: CASSPQNPKAYEQYF. The CDR3 bases are TGTGCCAGCTCACCACAGAATCCTAAAGCTTACGAGCAGTACTTC. Full variable domain (outside the CDR3, taken from reference TRBV18 and TRBJ2-7): NAGVMQNPRHLVRRRGQEARLRCSPMKGHSHVYWYRQLPEEGLKFMVYLQKENIIDESGMPKERFSAEFPKEGPSILRIQQVVRGDSAAYFCASSPQNPKAYEQYFGPGTRLTVT.